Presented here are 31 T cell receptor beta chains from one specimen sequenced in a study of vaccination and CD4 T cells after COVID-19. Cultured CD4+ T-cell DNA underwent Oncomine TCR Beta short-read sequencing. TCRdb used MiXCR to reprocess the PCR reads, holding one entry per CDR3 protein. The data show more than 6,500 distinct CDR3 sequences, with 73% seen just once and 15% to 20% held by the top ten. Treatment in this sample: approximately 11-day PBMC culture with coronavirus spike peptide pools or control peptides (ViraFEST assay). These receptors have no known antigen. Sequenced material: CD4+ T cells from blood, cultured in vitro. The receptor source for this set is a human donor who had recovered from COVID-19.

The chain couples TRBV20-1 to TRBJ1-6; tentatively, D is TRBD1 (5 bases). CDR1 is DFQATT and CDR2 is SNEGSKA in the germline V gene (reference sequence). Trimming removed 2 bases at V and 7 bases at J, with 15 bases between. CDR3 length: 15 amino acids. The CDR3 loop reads CSARRSGTENSPLHF. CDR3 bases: TGCAGTGCTAGACGTTCCGGGACGGAGAATTCACCCCTCCACTTT.

CDR3 protein: CSARIQGSGLRSFF. The CDR3, as DNA: TGCAGTGCTAGGATACAGGGCTCGGGGTTGAGATCTTTCTTT. The chain has TRBV20-1 and TRBJ1-1, with D maybe TRBD1 (6 bases). Trimming took 3 bases from V and 12 from J, leaving 23 bases between them. CDR3 length: 14 residues. Germline CDR1 reads DFQATT; CDR2 reads SNEGSKA (reference sequence).

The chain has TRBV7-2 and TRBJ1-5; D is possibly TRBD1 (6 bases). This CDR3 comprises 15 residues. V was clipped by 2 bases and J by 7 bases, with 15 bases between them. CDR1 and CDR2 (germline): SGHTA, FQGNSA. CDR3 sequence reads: CASSLIGGAPQPQHF. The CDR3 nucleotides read TGTGCCAGCAGCTTAATAGGGGGGGCTCCCCAGCCCCAGCATTTT. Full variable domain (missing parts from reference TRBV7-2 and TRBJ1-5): GAGVSQSPSNKVTEKGKDVELRCDPISGHTALYWYRQSLGQGLEFLIYFQGNSAPDKSGLPSDRFSAERTGGSVSTLTIQRTQQEDSAVYLCASSLIGGAPQPQHFGDGTRLSIL.

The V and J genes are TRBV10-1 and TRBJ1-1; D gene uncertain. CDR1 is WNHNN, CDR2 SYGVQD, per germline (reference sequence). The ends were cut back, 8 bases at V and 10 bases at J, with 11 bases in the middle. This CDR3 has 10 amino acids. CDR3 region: CASHRQRAFF. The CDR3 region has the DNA TGCGCCAGCCACCGCCAGCGAGCTTTCTTT.

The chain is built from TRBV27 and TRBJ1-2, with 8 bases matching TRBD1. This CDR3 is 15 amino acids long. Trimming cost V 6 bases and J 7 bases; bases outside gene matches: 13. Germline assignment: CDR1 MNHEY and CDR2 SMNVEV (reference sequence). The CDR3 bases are TGTGCCAGCAGCCCCACTAGGACAGGGTCTTTTGGCTACACCTTC. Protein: CASSPTRTGSFGYTF.

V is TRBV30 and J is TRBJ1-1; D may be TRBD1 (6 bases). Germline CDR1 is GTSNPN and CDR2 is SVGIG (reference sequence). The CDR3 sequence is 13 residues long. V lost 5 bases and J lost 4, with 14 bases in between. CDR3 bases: TGTGCCTGGCACCCCCAGGGGTTCACTGAAGCTTTCTTT. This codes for CAWHPQGFTEAFF. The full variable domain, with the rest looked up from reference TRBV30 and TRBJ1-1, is SQTIHQWPATLVQPVGSPLSLECTVEGTSNPNLYWYRQAAGRGLQLLFYSVGIGQISSEVPQNLSASRPQDRQFILSSKKLLLSDSGFYLCAWHPQGFTEAFFGQGTRLTVV.

This CDR3 is CASRRRRHEQFF. The CDR3 nucleotides are TGTGCCAGCAGGCGTCGACGGCATGAGCAGTTCTTC. The genes are TRBV27 and TRBJ2-1, with D unclear. V was cut by 6 bases and J by 8 bases, with 11 bases left in between. Looked up from germline, CDR1 is MNHEY and CDR2 is SMNVEV (reference sequence). The CDR3 spans 12 residues.

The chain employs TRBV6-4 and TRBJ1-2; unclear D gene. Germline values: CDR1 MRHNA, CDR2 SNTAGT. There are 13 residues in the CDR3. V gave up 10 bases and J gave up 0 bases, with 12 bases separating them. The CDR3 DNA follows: TGTGCCACCAGAGACACGACTAACTATGGCTACACCTTC. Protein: CATRDTTNYGYTF.

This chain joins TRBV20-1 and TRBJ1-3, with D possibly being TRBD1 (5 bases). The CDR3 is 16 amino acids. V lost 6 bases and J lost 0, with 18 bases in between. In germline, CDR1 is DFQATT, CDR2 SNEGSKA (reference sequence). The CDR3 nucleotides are TGCAGTGCCCGTCCCAGGGCCAAATACTCTGGAAACACCATATATTTT. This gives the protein CSARPRAKYSGNTIYF.

CDR3 region: CAWWGTSYSSYNEQFF. The DNA of the CDR3 is TGTGCCTGGTGGGGCACTAGCTATAGCTCCTACAATGAGCAGTTCTTC. J is TRBJ2-1 and V is TRBV30; possible D gene TRBD2, 6 bases. V lost 5 bases to trimming and J lost 0 bases, with 17 bases between them. Germline V gene sequence: CDR1 GTSNPN, CDR2 SVGIG (reference sequence). This CDR3 contains 16 residues. Full variable domain (remainder filled in from reference TRBV30 and TRBJ2-1): SQTIHQWPATLVQPVGSPLSLECTVEGTSNPNLYWYRQAAGRGLQLLFYSVGIGQISSEVPQNLSASRPQDRQFILSSKKLLLSDSGFYLCAWWGTSYSSYNEQFFGPGTRLTVL.

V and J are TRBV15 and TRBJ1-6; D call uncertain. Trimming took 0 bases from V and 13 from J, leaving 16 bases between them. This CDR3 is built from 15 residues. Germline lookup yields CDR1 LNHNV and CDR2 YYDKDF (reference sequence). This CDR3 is CATSREKAAYDPLHF. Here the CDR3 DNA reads TGTGCCACCAGCAGAGAGAAGGCAGCCTACGACCCCCTCCACTTT. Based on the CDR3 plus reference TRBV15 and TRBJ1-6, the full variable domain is DAMVIQNPRYQVTQFGKPVTLSCSQTLNHNVMYWYQQKSSQAPKLLFHYYDKDFNNEADTPDNFQSRRPNTSFCFLDIRSPGLGDTAMYLCATSREKAAYDPLHFGNGTRLTVT.

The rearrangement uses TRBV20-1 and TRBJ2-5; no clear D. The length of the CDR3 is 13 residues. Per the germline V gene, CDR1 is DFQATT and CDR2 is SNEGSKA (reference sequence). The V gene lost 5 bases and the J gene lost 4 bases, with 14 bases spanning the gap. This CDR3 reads CSAELSPTETQYF. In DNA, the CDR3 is TGCAGTGCTGAGCTTTCCCCTACAGAGACCCAGTACTTC.

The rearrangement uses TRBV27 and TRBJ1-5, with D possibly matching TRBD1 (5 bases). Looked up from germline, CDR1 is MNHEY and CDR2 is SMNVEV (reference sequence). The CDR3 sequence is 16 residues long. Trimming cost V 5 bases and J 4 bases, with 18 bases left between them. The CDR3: CASSPLLGRLNQPQHF. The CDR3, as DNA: TGTGCCAGCAGTCCGCTCTTGGGGCGACTAAATCAGCCCCAGCATTTT.

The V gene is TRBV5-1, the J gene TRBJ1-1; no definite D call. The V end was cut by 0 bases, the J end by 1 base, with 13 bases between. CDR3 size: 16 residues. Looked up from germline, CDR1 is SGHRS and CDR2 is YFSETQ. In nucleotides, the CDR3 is TGCGCCAGCAGCTTGGTGAATAGGACGGCGAACACTGAAGCTTTCTTT. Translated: CASSLVNRTANTEAFF.

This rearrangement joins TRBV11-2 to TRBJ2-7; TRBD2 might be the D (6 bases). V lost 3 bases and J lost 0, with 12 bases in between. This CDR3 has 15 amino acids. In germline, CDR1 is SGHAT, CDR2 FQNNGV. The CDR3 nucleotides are TGTGCCAGCAGCTTCCTGGGGGGTAGCTCCTACGAGCAGTACTTC. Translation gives CASSFLGGSSYEQYF.

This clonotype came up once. CDR3 sequence (DNA): TGCAGTGCTGGGGGACAGGGGGCGAATAGCAATCAGCCCCAGCATTTT. It codes for CSAGGQGANSNQPQHF. The rearrangement uses TRBV20-1 and TRBJ1-5; 12 bases line up with TRBD1. Germline V gene data show CDR1 as DFQATT and CDR2 as SNEGSKA (reference sequence). V trimming: 5 bases; J trimming: 0 bases; junction bases outside the gene matches: 5. This CDR3 is built from 16 residues.

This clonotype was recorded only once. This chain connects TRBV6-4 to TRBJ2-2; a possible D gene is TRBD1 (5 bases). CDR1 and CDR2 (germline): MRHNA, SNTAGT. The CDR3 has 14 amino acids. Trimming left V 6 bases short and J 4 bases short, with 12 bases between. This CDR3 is CASRTDTLTGELFF. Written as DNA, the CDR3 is TGTGCCAGCAGGACGGACACCCTCACCGGGGAGCTGTTTTTT.

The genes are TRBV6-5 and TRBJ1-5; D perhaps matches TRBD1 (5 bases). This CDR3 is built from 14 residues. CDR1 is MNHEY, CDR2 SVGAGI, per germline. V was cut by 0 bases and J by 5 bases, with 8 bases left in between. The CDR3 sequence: CASSYSGRDQPQHF. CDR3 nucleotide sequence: TGTGCCAGCAGTTACTCGGGCAGGGATCAGCCCCAGCATTTT.

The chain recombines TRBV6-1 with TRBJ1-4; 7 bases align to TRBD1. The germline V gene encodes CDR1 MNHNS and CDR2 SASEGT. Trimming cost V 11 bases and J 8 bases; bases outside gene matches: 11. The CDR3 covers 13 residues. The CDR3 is CAARWDSTEKLFF. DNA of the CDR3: TGTGCCGCCAGGTGGGACAGCACCGAAAAACTGTTTTTT.

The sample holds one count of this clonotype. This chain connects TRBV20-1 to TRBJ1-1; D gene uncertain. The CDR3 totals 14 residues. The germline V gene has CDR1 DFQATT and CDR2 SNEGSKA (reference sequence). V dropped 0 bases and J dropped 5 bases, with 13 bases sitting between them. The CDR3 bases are TGCAGTGCTAGAGACCGACCCCATTGGACTGAAGCTTTCTTT. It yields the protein CSARDRPHWTEAFF.

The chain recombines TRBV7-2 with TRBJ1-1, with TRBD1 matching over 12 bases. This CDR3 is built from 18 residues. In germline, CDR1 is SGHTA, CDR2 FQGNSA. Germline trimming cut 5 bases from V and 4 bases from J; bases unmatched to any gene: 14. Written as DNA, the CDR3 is TGTGCCAGCAGCCCACTGGGACAGGGGGCGCGGCGGGCCACTGAAGCTTTCTTT. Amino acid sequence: CASSPLGQGARRATEAFF.

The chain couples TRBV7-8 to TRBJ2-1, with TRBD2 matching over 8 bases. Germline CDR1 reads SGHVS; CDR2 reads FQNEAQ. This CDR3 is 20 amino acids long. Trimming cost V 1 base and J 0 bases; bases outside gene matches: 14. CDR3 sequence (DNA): TGTGCCAGCAGCTTAGTACGTCTAGCGGGTCTCCAGAGCTCCTACAATGAGCAGTTCTTC. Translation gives CASSLVRLAGLQSSYNEQFF.

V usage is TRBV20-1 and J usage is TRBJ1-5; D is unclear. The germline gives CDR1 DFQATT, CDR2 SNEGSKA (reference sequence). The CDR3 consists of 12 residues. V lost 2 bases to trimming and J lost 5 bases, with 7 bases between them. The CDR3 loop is CSARPLDQPQHF. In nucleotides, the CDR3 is TGCAGTGCTAGACCCCTGGATCAGCCCCAGCATTTT.

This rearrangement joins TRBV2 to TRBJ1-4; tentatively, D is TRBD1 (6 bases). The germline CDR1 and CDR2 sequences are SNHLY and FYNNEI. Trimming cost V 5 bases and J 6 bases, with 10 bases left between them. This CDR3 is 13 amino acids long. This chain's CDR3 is CASSQGRDEKLFF. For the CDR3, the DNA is TGTGCCAGCAGTCAGGGGCGAGATGAAAAACTGTTTTTT.

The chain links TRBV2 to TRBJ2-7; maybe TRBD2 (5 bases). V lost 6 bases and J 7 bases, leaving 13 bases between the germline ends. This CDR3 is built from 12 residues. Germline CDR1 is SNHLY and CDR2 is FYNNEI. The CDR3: CASRSFSGEQYF. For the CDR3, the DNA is TGTGCCAGCAGGTCCTTCTCGGGGGAGCAGTACTTC.

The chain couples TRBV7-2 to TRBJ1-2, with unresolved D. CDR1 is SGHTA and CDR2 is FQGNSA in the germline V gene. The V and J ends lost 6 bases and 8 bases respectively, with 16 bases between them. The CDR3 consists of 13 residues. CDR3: CASSPPRARGYTF. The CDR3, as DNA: TGTGCCAGCAGTCCCCCTAGGGCCCGAGGCTACACCTTC.

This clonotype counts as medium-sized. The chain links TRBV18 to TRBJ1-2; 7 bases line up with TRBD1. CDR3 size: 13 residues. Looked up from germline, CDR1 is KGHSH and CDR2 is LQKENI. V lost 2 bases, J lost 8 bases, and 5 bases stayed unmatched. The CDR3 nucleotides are TGTGCCAGCTCACCAGGGACAGAAGGGGGCTACACCTTC. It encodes CASSPGTEGGYTF.

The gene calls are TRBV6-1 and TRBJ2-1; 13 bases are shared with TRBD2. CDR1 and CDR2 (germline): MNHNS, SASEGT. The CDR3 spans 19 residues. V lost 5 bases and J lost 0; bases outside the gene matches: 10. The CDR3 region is CASSRRGLAGRDSYNEQFF. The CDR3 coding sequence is TGTGCCAGCAGTAGAAGGGGACTAGCGGGGCGGGACTCCTACAATGAGCAGTTCTTC.

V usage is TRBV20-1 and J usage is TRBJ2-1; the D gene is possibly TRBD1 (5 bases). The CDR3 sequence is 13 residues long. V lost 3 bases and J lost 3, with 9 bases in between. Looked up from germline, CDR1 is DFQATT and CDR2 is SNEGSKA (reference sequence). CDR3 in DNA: TGCAGTGCTAGTGGCGACAGCTACAATGAGCAGTTCTTC. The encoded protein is CSASGDSYNEQFF.

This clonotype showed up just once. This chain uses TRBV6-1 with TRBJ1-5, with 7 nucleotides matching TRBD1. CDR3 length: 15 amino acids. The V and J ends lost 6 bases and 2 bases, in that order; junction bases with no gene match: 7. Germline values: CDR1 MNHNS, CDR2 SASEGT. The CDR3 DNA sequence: TGTGCCAGCAGGTCCCTAGGACAGGGCAATCAGCCCCAGCATTTT. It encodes CASRSLGQGNQPQHF.

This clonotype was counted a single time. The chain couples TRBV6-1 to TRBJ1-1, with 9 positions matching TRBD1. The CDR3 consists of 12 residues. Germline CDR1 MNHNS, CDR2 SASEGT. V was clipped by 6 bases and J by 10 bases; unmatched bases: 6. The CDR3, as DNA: TGTGCCAGCAGACGGGACAGGGTATCAGCTTTCTTT. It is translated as CASRRDRVSAFF.